The sequence of this TCR beta chain was determined in a study of Graves' ophthalmopathy and Graves' hyperthyroidism. Study-wide points: Among expanded thyroid clonotypes above 0.001 frequency, most also occurred in blood.

For repertoire sequencing, the TCR beta CDR3 regions were amplified from RNA transcripts. HTBI primers served in a first-round RT-PCR, which a second-round multiplex PCR followed. A single record per CDR3 protein comes from TCRdb applying MiXCR to the multiplex PCR reads. The sample lists hundreds of thousands of distinct CDR3 sequences; about a fifth were seen once. A follow-up of 18 months without ophthalmopathy meant that hyperthyroidism was stable. PBMCs originated in under 13 ml of fresh peripheral blood. This CDR3 contains 18 residues. The V gene's germline CDR1 is SNHLY and CDR2 FYNNEI. V was pared by 2 bases and J by 4 bases, with 23 bases between. Comments on this clonotype: No antigen is known for it.

The origin of this receptor is a woman aged 18-29 years with stable Graves' hyperthyroidism. Some clones in this sample may be carry-over from other donors' samples. Input material: peripheral blood. The chain links TRBV2 to TRBJ1-2, with D unclear. CDR3 loop: CASSEFDPPGGSVYGYTF. As DNA, the CDR3 is TGTGCCAGCAGTGAATTCGACCCACCGGGTGGGTCGGTCTATGGCTACACCTTC. Drawing the rest from reference TRBV2 and TRBJ1-2, the complete variable domain is EPEVTQTPSHQVTQMGQEVILRCVPISNHLYFYWYRQILGQKVEFLVSFYNNEISEKSEIFDDQFSVERPDGSNFTLKIRSTKLEDSAMYFCASSEFDPPGGSVYGYTFGSGTRLTVV.